What follows is one T cell receptor (beta chain) and its context. Its target is unknown. This sample was included in a study of vaccination effects on CD4 cells after COVID-19. Before sequencing took place, the ViraFEST assay used viral peptide pools to expand antigen-specific CD4+ T cells. Culture lasted about 11 days before CD4+ T cell isolation. This individual contracted SARS-CoV-2 between March and December 2020, as verified by PCR. Everyone in the study got two shots of either the BNT162b2 or mRNA-1273 vaccine. A few million PBMC per well were cultured with 10 IU/ml IL-2 and around 9.4 ug/ml peptides. Fresh IL-2-containing medium replaced half the medium on days 3 and 7. TCRdb's table, derived via immunoSEQ multiplex PCR, lists solely in-frame clones and lacks some. The sample records 12,000 to 15,000 clones, roughly 75% being singletons. The V gene's germline CDR1 is SGHRS and CDR2 YFSETQ. The CDR3 loop spans 16 amino acids. With 0 bases removed from V and 4 bases from J, the gap between germline ends came to 16 bases.

The chain carries TRBV5-1 and TRBJ2-5; a possible D gene is TRBD2 (7 bases). The sample in question was CD4+ T cells from PBMCs cultured with SARS-CoV-2 spike peptides, obtained after COVID-19 vaccination. The receptor comes from a human donor who had a prior SARS-CoV-2 infection. This CDR3 reads CASSLANTGGGETQYF. The CDR3 DNA reads TGCGCCAGCAGCTTGGCAAACACGGGGGGCGGAGAGACCCAGTACTTC.